This record covers a single T cell receptor beta chain. CDR1 and CDR2 from the germline V gene are SGHNT and YYREEE (reference sequence). V lost 0 bases to trimming and J lost 2 bases, with 15 bases between them. This CDR3 is built from 17 residues. This specimen belongs to a study of blood T cell repertoires in COVID-19. About the research overall: T cells, B-cell-depleted T cells, or PBMCs supplied cDNA or gDNA.

The data were produced by immunoSEQ multiplex PCR, yet TCRdb's version contains in-frame clones alone and is incomplete. The repertoire holds 210,000 or so clones, with 89% as singletons. The rearrangement links TRBV5-4 to TRBJ1-5, with D tentatively TRBD1 (6 bases). The TCR comes from a woman in her thirties or forties with acute or convalescent COVID-19. The sequenced sample was peripheral blood. The CDR3 spells CASSLEGGLGGNQPQHF. The CDR3 nucleotides read TGTGCCAGCAGCTTGGAGGGGGGGCTTGGGGGCAATCAGCCCCAGCATTTT.